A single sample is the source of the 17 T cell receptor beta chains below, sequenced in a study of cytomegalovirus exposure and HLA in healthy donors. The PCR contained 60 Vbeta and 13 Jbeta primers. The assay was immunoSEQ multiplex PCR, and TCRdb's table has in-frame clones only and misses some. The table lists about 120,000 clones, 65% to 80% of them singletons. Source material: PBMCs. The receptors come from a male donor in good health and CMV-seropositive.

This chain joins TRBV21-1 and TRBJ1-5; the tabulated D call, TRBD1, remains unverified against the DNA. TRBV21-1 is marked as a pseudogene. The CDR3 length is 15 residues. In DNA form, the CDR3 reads TGTGCCAGCAGCATGGACAGTGGTAGCAATCAGCCCCAGCATTTT. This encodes CASSMDSGSNQPQHF.

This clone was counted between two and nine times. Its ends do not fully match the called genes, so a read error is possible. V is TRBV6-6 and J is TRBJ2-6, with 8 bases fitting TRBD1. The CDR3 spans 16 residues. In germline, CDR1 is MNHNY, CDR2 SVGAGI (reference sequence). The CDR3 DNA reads TGTGCCAGCAGAAAATCGCAGGGGGCTGGGGCCAACGGCCTGACTTTC. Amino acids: CASRKSQGAGANGLTF.

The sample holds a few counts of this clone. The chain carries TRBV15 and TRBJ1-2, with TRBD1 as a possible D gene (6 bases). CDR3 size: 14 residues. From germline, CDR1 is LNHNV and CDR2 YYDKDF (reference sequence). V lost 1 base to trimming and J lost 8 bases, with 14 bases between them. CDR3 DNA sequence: TGTGCCACCAGCAGAGGGACAGCCCTCGGGGGCTACACCTTC. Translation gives CATSRGTALGGYTF.

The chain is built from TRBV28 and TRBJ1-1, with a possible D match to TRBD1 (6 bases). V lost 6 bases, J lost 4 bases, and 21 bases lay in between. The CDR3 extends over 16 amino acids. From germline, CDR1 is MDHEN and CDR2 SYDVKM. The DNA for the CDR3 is TGTGCCAGCAGCCTTGGGGGGGCCGTAGGGTCCACTGAAGCTTTCTTT. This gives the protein CASSLGGAVGSTEAFF. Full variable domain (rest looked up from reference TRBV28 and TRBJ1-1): DVKVTQSSRYLVKRTGEKVFLECVQDMDHENMFWYRQDPGLGLRLIYFSYDVKMKEKGDIPEGYSVSREKKERFSLILESASTNQTSMYLCASSLGGAVGSTEAFFGQGTRLTVV.

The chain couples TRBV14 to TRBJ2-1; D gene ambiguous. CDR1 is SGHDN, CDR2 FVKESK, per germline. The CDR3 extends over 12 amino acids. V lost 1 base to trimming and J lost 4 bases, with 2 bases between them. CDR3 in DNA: TGTGCCAGCAGCCAAGCATACAATGAGCAGTTCTTC. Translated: CASSQAYNEQFF.

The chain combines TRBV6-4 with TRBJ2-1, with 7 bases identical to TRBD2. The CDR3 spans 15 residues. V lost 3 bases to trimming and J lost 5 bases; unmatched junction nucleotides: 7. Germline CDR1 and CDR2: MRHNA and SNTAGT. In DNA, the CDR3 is TGTGCCAGCAGTGAATCGAGGGAGGGACACAATGAGCAGTTCTTC. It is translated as CASSESREGHNEQFF.

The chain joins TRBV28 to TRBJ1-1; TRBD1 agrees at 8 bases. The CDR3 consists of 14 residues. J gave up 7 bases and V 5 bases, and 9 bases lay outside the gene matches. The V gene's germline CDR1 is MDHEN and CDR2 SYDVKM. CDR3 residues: CASSTRTGNREAFF. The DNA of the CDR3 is TGTGCCAGCAGTACCCGGACAGGGAATCGTGAAGCTTTCTTT.

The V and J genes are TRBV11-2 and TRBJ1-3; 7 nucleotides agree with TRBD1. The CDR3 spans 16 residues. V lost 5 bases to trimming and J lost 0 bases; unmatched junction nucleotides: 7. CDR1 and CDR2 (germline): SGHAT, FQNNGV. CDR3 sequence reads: CASSRAGGSSGNTIYF. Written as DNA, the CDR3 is TGTGCCAGCAGCCGGGCAGGGGGATCCTCTGGAAACACCATATATTTT.

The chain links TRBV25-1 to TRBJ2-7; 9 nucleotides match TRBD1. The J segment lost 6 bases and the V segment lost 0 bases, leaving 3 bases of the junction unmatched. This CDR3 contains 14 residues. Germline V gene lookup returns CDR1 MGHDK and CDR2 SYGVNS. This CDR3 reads CASSEYGTGSEQYF. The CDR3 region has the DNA TGTGCCAGCAGTGAATATGGGACAGGGAGCGAGCAGTACTTC.

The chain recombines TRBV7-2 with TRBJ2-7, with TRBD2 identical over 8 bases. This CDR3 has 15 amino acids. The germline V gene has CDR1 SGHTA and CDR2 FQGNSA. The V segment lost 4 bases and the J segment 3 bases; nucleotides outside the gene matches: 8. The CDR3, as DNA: TGTGCCAGCAGCTCGGGGGGGGGTTGGAGCTACGAGCAGTACTTC. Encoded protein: CASSSGGGWSYEQYF.

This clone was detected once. CDR3 protein: CASSPAQPFSGNTIYF. Here the CDR3 DNA reads TGTGCCAGCTCACCAGCACAGCCCTTCTCTGGAAACACCATATATTTT. The rearrangement uses TRBV18 and TRBJ1-3; D is undetermined. The CDR3 totals 16 residues. The germline V gene encodes CDR1 KGHSH and CDR2 LQKENI. V lost 2 bases and J 0 bases, leaving 11 bases between the germline ends.

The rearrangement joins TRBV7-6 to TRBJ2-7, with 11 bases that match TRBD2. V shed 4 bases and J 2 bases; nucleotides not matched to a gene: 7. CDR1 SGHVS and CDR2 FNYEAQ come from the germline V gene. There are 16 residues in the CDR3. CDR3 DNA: TGTGCCAGCAGCTCAATGACTAGCGGGAATCCCTACGAGCAGTACTTC. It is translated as CASSSMTSGNPYEQYF.

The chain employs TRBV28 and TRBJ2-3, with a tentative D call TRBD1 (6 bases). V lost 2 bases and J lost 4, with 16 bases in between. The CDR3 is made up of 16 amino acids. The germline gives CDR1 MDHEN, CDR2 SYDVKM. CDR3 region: CASSLRDNKDPDTQYF. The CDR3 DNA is TGTGCCAGCAGTTTACGGGACAACAAAGATCCAGATACGCAGTATTTT.

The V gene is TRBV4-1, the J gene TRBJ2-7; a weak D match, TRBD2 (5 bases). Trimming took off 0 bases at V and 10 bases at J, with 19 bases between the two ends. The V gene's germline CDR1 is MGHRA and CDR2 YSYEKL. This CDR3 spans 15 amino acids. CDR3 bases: TGCGCCAGCAGCCAAGAACCCCAGGACTGGGCCGGTCAGTACTTC. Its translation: CASSQEPQDWAGQYF.

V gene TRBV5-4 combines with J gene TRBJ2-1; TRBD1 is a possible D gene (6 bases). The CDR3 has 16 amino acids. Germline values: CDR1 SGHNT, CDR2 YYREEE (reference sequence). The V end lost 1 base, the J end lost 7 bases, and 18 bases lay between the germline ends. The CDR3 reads CASSLSPGDRGNEQFF. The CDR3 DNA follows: TGTGCCAGCAGCTTGTCTCCCGGGGATAGGGGGAATGAGCAGTTCTTC.

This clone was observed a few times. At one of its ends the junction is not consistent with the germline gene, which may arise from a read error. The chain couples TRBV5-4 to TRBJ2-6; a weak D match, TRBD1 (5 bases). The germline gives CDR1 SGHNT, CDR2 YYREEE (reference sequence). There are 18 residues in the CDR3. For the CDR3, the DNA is TGTGCCAGCAGCCCGCAAAGGGGCGGATTCTCTGGGGCCAACGGCCTGACTTTC. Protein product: CASSPQRGGFSGANGLTF. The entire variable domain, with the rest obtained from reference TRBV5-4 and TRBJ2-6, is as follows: ETGVTQSPTHLIKTRGQQVTLRCSSQSGHNTVSWYQQALGQGPQFIFQYYREEENGRGNFPPRFSGLQFPNYSSELNVNALELDDSALYLCASSPQRGGFSGANGLTFGAGSRLTVL.

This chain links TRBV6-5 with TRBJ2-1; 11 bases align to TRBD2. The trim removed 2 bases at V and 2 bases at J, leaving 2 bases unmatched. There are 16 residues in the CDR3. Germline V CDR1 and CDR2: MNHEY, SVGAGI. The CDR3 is CASSYQGLAAYNEQFF. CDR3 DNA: TGTGCCAGCAGTTACCAGGGACTAGCGGCCTACAATGAGCAGTTCTTC.